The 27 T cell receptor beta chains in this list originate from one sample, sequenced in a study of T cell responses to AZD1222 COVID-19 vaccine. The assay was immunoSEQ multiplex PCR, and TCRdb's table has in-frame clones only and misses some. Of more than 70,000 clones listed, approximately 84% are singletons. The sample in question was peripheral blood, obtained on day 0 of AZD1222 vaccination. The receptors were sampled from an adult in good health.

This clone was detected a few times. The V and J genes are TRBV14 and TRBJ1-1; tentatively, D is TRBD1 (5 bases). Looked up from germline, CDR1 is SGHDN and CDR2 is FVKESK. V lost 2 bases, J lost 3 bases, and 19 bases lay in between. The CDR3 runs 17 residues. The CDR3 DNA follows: TGTGCCAGCAGCCAAACGCCGGGTTCAGGGAAGGACACTGAAGCTTTCTTT. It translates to CASSQTPGSGKDTEAFF.

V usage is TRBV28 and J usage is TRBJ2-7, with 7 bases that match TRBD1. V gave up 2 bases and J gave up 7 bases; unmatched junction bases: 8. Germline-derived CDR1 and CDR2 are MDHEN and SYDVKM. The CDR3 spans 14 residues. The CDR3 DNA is TGTGCCAGCAGTTTACAACAGGGGCTGTGGGAGCAGTACTTC. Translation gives CASSLQQGLWEQYF.

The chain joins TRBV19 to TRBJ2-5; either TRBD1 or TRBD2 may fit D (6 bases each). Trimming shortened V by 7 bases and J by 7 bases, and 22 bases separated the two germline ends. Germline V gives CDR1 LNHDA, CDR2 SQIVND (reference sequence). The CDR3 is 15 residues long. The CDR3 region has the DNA TGTGCCAGTAAAACGGGGGACAACCAAGGTGGGACCCAGTACTTC. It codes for CASKTGDNQGGTQYF.

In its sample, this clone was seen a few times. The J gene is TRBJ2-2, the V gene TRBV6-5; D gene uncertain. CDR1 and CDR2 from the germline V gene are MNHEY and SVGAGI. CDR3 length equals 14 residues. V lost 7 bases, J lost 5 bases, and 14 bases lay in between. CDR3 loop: CASKIQPNTGELFF. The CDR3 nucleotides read TGTGCCAGCAAAATTCAACCAAATACCGGGGAGCTGTTTTTT.

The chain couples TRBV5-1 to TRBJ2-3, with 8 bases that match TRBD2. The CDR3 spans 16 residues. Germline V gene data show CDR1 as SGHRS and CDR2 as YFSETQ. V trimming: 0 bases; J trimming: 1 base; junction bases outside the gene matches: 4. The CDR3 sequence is CASSLALRGGTDTQYF. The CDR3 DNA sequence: TGCGCCAGCAGCTTGGCCTTGCGGGGGGGCACAGATACGCAGTATTTT.

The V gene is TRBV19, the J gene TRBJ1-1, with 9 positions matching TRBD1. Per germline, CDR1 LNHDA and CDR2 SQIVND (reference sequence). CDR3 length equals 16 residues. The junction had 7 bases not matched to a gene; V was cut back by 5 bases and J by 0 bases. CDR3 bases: TGTGCCAGTAGTGTAGGGACAGGGCCTATGAACACTGAAGCTTTCTTT. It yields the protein CASSVGTGPMNTEAFF. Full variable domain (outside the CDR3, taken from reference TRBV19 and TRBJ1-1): DGGITQSPKYLFRKEGQNVTLSCEQNLNHDAMYWYRQDPGQGLRLIYYSQIVNDFQKGDIAEGYSVSREKKESFPLTVTSAQKNPTAFYLCASSVGTGPMNTEAFFGQGTRLTVV.

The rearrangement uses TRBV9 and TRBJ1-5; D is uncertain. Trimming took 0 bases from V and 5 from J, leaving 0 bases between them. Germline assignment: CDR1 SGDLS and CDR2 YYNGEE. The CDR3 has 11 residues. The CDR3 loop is CASSVDQPQHF. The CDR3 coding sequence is TGTGCCAGCAGCGTAGATCAGCCCCAGCATTTT.

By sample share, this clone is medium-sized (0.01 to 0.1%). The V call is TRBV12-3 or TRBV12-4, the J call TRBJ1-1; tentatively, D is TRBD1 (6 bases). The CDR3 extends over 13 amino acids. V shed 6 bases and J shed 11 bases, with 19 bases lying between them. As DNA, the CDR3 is TGTGCCAGCAGCATCGCCGCAGGGGTAGAGGCTTTCTTT. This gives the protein CASSIAAGVEAFF.

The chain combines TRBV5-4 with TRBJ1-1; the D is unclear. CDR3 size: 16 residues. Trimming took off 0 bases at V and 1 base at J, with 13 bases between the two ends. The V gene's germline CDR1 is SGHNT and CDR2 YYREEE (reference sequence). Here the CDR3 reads CASSLGSWAQNTEAFF. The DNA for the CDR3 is TGTGCCAGCAGCTTGGGGTCGTGGGCACAGAACACTGAAGCTTTCTTT.

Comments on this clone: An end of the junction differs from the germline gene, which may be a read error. In DNA form, the CDR3 reads TGTGCCAGCAGCGCCGGGACAGGGGGCTATAGCAATCTGCCCCAGCATTTT. Amino acids: CASSAGTGGYSNLPQHF. The chain carries TRBV9 and TRBJ1-5; the match to TRBD1 covers 12 bases. Per germline, CDR1 SGDLS and CDR2 YYNGEE. This CDR3 contains 17 residues.

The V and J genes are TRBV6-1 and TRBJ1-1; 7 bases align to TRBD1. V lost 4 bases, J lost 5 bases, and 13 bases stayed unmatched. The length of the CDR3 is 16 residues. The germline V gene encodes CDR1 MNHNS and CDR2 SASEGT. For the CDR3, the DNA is TGTGCCAGCAGTGGACCTAATAGACAGGGAAGAACTGAAGCTTTCTTT. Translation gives CASSGPNRQGRTEAFF.

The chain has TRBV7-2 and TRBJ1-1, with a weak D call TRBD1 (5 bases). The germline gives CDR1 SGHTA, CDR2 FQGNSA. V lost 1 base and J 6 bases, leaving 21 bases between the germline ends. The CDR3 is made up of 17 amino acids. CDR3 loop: CASSLDPWGVGGAEAFF. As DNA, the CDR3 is TGTGCCAGCAGCTTAGACCCCTGGGGGGTCGGAGGGGCTGAAGCTTTCTTT.

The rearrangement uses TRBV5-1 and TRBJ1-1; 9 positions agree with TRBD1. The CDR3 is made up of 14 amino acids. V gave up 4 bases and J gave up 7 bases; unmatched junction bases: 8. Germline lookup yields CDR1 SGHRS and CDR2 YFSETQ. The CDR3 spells CASSPTRTGVEAFF. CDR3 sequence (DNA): TGCGCCAGCAGCCCCACCAGGACAGGGGTTGAAGCTTTCTTT.

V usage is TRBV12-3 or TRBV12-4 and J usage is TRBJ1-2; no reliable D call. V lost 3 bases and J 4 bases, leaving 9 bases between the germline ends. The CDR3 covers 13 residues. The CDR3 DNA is TGTGCCAGCAGTTTTGGATTTTCCTATGGCTACACCTTC. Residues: CASSFGFSYGYTF.

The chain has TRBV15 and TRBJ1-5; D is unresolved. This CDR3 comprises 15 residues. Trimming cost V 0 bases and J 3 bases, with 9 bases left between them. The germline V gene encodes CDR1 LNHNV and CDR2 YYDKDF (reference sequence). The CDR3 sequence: CATSRDLEYNQPQHF. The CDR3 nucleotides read TGTGCCACCAGCAGAGATCTTGAATACAATCAGCCCCAGCATTTT.

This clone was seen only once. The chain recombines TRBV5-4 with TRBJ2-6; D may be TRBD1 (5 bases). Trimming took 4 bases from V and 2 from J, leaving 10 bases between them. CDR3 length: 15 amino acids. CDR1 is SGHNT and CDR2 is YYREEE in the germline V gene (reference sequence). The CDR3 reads CASSEVGAGANVLTF. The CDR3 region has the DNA TGTGCCAGCAGCGAGGTAGGGGCTGGGGCCAACGTCCTGACTTTC.

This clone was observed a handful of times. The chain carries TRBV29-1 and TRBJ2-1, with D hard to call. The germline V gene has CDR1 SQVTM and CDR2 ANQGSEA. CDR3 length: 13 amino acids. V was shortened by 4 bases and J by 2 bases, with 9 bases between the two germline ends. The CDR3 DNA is TGCAGCGTTGTCTGGCATACCTACAATGAGCAGTTCTTC. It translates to CSVVWHTYNEQFF.

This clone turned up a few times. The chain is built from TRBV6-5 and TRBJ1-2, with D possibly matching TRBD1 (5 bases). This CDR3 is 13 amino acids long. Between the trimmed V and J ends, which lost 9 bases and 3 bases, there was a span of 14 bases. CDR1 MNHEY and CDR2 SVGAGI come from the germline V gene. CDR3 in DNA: TGTGCCAGTTCGGGGGGGAGACACTATGGCTACACCTTC. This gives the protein CASSGGRHYGYTF.

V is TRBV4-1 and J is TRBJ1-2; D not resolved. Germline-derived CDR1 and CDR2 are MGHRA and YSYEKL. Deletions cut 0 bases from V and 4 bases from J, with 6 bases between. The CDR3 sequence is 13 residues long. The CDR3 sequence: CASSQDDSYGYTF. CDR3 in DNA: TGCGCCAGCAGCCAAGATGATAGCTATGGCTACACCTTC.

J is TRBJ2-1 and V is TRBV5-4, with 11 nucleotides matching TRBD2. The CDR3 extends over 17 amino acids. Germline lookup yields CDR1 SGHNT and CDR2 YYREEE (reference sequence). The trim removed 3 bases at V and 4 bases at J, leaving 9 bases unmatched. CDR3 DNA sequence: TGTGCCAGCAGCTCAGCTAGCGGGGGGCCGACGTACAATGAGCAGTTCTTC. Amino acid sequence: CASSSASGGPTYNEQFF.

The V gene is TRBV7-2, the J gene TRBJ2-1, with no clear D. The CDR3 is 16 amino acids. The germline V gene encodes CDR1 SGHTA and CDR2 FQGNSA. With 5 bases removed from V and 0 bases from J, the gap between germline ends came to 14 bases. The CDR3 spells CASSRYALSSYNEQFF. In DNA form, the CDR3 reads TGTGCCAGCAGCCGCTACGCCTTGAGCTCCTACAATGAGCAGTTCTTC.

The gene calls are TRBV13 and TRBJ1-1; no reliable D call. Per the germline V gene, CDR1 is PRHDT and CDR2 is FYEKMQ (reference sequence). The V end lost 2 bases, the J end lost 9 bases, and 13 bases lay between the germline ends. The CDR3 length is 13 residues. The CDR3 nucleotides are TGTGCCAGCAGCTTACCGGGAGGACGTAAAGCTTTCTTT. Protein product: CASSLPGGRKAFF.

CDR3 sequence: CAGAGSTYEQYF. In DNA form, the CDR3 reads TGTGCCGGAGCCGGCAGCACCTACGAGCAGTACTTC. This sequence joins TRBV2 and TRBJ2-7; the D is unclear. Trimming shortened V by 11 bases and J by 2 bases, and 13 bases separated the two germline ends. The CDR3 runs to 12 residues. Germline V CDR1 and CDR2: SNHLY, FYNNEI.

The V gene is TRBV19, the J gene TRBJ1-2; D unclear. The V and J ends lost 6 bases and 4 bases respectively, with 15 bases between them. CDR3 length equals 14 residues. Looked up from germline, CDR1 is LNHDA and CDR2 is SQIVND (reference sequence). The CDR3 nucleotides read TGTGCCAGTAGCCGTGGCCCTACTGTCTATGGCTACACCTTC. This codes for CASSRGPTVYGYTF.

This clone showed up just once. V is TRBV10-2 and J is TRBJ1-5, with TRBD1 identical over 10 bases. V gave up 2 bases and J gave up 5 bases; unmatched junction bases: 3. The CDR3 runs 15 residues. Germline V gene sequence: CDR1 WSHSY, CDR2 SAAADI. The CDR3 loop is CASSEGQGGDQPQHF. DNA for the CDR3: TGCGCCAGCAGTGAGGGACAGGGGGGGGATCAGCCCCAGCATTTT.

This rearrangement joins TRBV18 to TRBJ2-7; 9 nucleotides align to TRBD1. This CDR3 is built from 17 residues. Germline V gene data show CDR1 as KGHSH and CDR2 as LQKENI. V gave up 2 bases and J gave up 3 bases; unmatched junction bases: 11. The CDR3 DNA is TGTGCCAGCTCACCATTTCTTAATCTGGACAGGGGCTACGAGCAGTACTTC. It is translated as CASSPFLNLDRGYEQYF.

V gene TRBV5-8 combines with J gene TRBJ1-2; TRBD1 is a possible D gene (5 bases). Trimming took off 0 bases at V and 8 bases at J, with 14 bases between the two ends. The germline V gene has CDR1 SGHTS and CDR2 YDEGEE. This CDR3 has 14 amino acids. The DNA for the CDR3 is TGTGCCAGCAGCTTGGTTCGGGCAGGGATGGGCTACACCTTC. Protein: CASSLVRAGMGYTF.